This TCR beta chain was found in a study of cytomegalovirus exposure and HLA in healthy donors. General study points: The sole available immune exposure information was CMV serostatus. Being productive about 87% or about 30% of the time was typical of most TCR beta V segments in an earlier analysis. It was reported that TCR beta sequences correctly inferred the HLA-A and HLA-B alleles for most subjects.

A multiplex PCR was run with 60 Vbeta primers and 13 Jbeta primers. TCRdb keeps only in-frame clones here, not all; method: immunoSEQ multiplex PCR. This table holds nearly 110,000 clones, 82% found once. With respect to this clone: Its cognate antigen is unknown.

V was pared by 5 bases and J by 5 bases, with 15 bases between. Germline lookup yields CDR1 SGHVS and CDR2 FQNEAQ. The CDR3 has 14 residues. The TCR originated in a man aged 50-60 years in good health and CMV-seronegative. The chain couples TRBV7-8 to TRBJ2-5; tentatively, D is TRBD2 (7 bases). The specimen was PBMCs. This CDR3 is CASSPPGGFETQYF. The DNA of the CDR3 is TGTGCCAGCAGCCCTCCGGGGGGCTTTGAGACCCAGTACTTC. The full variable domain, with the rest looked up from reference TRBV7-8 and TRBJ2-5, is GAGVSQSPRYKVAKRGQDVALRCDPISGHVSLFWYQQALGQGPEFLTYFQNEAQLDKSGLPSDRFFAERPEGSVSTLKIQRTQQEDSAVYLCASSPPGGFETQYFGPGTRLLVL.